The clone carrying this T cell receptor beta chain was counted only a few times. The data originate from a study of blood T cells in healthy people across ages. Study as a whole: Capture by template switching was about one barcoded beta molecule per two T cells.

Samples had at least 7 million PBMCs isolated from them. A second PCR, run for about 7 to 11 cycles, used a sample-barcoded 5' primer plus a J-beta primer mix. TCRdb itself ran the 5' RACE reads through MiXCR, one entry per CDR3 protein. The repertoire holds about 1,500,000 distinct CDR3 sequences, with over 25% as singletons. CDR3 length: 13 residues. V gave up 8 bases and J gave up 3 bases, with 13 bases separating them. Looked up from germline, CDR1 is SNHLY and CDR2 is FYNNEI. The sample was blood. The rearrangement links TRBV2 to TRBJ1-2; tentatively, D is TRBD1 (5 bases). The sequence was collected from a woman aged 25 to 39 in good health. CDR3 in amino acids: CASGRGDDYGYTF. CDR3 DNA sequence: TGTGCCAGCGGTCGAGGGGATGACTATGGCTACACCTTC.